These 28 T cell receptor beta chains share one sample of origin, sequenced in a study of high-grade serous ovarian cancer treatment subgroups. Measured with immunoSEQ multiplex PCR; TCRdb has only the in-frame clones, and not every one. This table has about 15,000 clones, about 90% appearing once. Tumor samples were obtained before definitive surgery or chemotherapy. Sequencing input: tumor tissue. These receptor sequences come from a human donor with high-grade serous ovarian cancer.

This clone turned up a few times. V usage is TRBV15 and J usage is TRBJ2-7; 9 bases align to TRBD1. Germline V gene data show CDR1 as LNHNV and CDR2 as YYDKDF (reference sequence). The CDR3 is 13 amino acids. V lost 8 bases, J lost 7 bases, and 9 bases stayed unmatched. CDR3 sequence (DNA): TGTGCCACCGGACAGGGGCCATGGGGGGAGCAGTACTTC. This gives the protein CATGQGPWGEQYF. Supplemented by reference TRBV15 and TRBJ2-7, the full variable domain reads DAMVIQNPRYQVTQFGKPVTLSCSQTLNHNVMYWYQQKSSQAPKLLFHYYDKDFNNEADTPDNFQSRRPNTSFCFLDIRSPGLGDTAMYLCATGQGPWGEQYFGPGTRLTVT.

A few counts support this clone. This chain links TRBV19 with TRBJ2-5, with D maybe TRBD2 (5 bases). The CDR3 is 16 residues long. Trimming pared 3 bases from V and 3 bases from J, leaving 17 bases between. Germline V gene sequence: CDR1 LNHDA, CDR2 SQIVND (reference sequence). The CDR3 here is CASSIGRLALKETQYF. In DNA form, the CDR3 reads TGTGCCAGTAGTATCGGTCGGCTAGCCCTAAAAGAGACCCAGTACTTC.

V usage is TRBV5-5 and J usage is TRBJ2-1, with D maybe TRBD1 (5 bases). The CDR3 is 14 residues long. Germline CDR1 is SGHKS and CDR2 is YYEKEE (reference sequence). V lost 3 bases to trimming and J lost 9 bases, with 16 bases between them. The CDR3, as DNA: TGTGCCAGCAGCTCGACACCGCGAGACAGTGAGCAGTTCTTC. Its translation is CASSSTPRDSEQFF.

V usage is TRBV30 and J usage is TRBJ2-2; D gene uncertain. This CDR3 contains 10 residues. Germline CDR1 GTSNPN, CDR2 SVGIG (reference sequence). The ends were cut back, 3 bases at V and 7 bases at J, with 3 bases in the middle. CDR3 DNA sequence: TGTGCCTGGAGCGGCGGGGAGCTGTTTTTT. This gives the protein CAWSGGELFF.

The chain combines TRBV19 with TRBJ2-2; D is uncertain. Between the trimmed V and J ends, which lost 6 bases and 1 base, there was a span of 12 bases. Germline V gene data show CDR1 as LNHDA and CDR2 as SQIVND (reference sequence). The CDR3 extends over 15 amino acids. The DNA for the CDR3 is TGTGCCAGTAGGAACCAAGGAAAGAACACCGGGGAGCTGTTTTTT. Its protein is CASRNQGKNTGELFF.

V is TRBV19 and J is TRBJ1-1; tentative D call: TRBD1 (5 bases). CDR3 length: 13 residues. V was cut by 2 bases and J by 4 bases, with 8 bases left in between. Germline loops: CDR1 LNHDA, CDR2 SQIVND (reference sequence). The CDR3 protein is CASSIQDSTEAFF. The CDR3 coding sequence is TGTGCCAGTAGTATACAAGACAGCACTGAAGCTTTCTTT. Full variable domain (outside the CDR3, taken from reference TRBV19 and TRBJ1-1): DGGITQSPKYLFRKEGQNVTLSCEQNLNHDAMYWYRQDPGQGLRLIYYSQIVNDFQKGDIAEGYSVSREKKESFPLTVTSAQKNPTAFYLCASSIQDSTEAFFGQGTRLTVV.

The rearrangement links TRBV7-2 to TRBJ2-4; D gene unclear. The V end lost 0 bases, the J end lost 1 base, and 7 bases lay between the germline ends. This CDR3 spans 15 amino acids. The germline V gene encodes CDR1 SGHTA and CDR2 FQGNSA. The CDR3 protein is CASSLAGPAKNIQYF. The CDR3 DNA reads TGTGCCAGCAGCTTAGCAGGACCGGCCAAAAACATTCAGTACTTC. Using reference TRBV7-2 and TRBJ2-4 for the parts outside the CDR3, the full variable domain is GAGVSQSPSNKVTEKGKDVELRCDPISGHTALYWYRQSLGQGLEFLIYFQGNSAPDKSGLPSDRFSAERTGGSVSTLTIQRTQQEDSAVYLCASSLAGPAKNIQYFGAGTRLSVL.

The chain employs TRBV5-4 and TRBJ2-5; 7 bases agree with TRBD1. The length of the CDR3 is 18 residues. V was clipped by 5 bases and J by 3 bases; unmatched bases: 19. The germline CDR1 and CDR2 sequences are SGHNT and YYREEE (reference sequence). CDR3 coding DNA: TGTGCCAGCAGGAGGTTTTTAACCGGGACAGACCTAGAAGAGACCCAGTACTTC. Translation gives CASRRFLTGTDLEETQYF.

The V call is TRBV15, the J call TRBJ2-3; tentatively, D is TRBD2 (6 bases). Germline CDR1 reads LNHNV; CDR2 reads YYDKDF (reference sequence). Trimming stripped 1 base from V and 6 bases from J, with 11 bases between. This CDR3 comprises 14 residues. CDR3 region: CATSRGRSGDTQYF. CDR3 nucleotides: TGTGCCACCAGCAGAGGGAGGAGCGGGGATACGCAGTATTTT.

CDR3 DNA sequence: TGTGCCAGCAGTAGAGCCCTCTTTACGGGGCGGCCCACAGATACGCAGTATTTT. Its translation: CASSRALFTGRPTDTQYF. This chain links TRBV2 with TRBJ2-3, with D perhaps assigned TRBD1 or TRBD2 (5 bases each). The CDR3 has 18 residues. Germline CDR1 and CDR2: SNHLY and FYNNEI. Trimming removed 5 bases from V and 2 bases from J, with 23 bases in between. The full variable domain, with the rest looked up from reference TRBV2 and TRBJ2-3, is EPEVTQTPSHQVTQMGQEVILRCVPISNHLYFYWYRQILGQKVEFLVSFYNNEISEKSEIFDDQFSVERPDGSNFTLKIRSTKLEDSAMYFCASSRALFTGRPTDTQYFGPGTRLTVL.

V and J are TRBV5-4 and TRBJ2-7; unclear D gene. Germline CDR1 and CDR2: SGHNT and YYREEE (reference sequence). The CDR3 length is 12 residues. V was pared by 0 bases and J by 3 bases, with 4 bases between. CDR3 protein: CASSLESYEQYF. The CDR3 DNA reads as TGTGCCAGCAGCTTGGAGAGCTACGAGCAGTACTTC. Looking up the rest from reference TRBV5-4 and TRBJ2-7 gives the full variable domain: ETGVTQSPTHLIKTRGQQVTLRCSSQSGHNTVSWYQQALGQGPQFIFQYYREEENGRGNFPPRFSGLQFPNYSSELNVNALELDDSALYLCASSLESYEQYFGPGTRLTVT.

The chain joins TRBV11-2 to TRBJ2-7; TRBD1 agrees at 9 bases. This CDR3 has 15 residues. Germline V gene sequence: CDR1 SGHAT, CDR2 FQNNGV. The V and J ends lost 4 bases and 1 base, in that order; junction bases with no gene match: 5. The CDR3 DNA sequence: TGTGCCAGCAGCTCCCGGGACAGGGAGTCCTACGAGCAGTACTTC. This encodes CASSSRDRESYEQYF.

In its sample, this clone was seen a few times. The chain couples TRBV5-6 to TRBJ2-3; 11 bases line up with TRBD2. The CDR3 extends over 16 amino acids. The trim removed 2 bases at V and 3 bases at J, leaving 5 bases unmatched. Germline V CDR1 and CDR2: SGHDT, YYEEEE. CDR3: CASSLFSGGVTDTQYF. DNA for the CDR3: TGTGCCAGCAGCTTATTTAGCGGGGGGGTTACAGATACGCAGTATTTT.

This rearrangement joins TRBV7-3 to TRBJ2-1; 12 nucleotides match TRBD2. The length of the CDR3 is 18 residues. In germline, CDR1 is SGHTA, CDR2 FQGTGA. Trimming cost V 5 bases and J 8 bases; bases outside gene matches: 16. The CDR3 nucleotides are TGTGCCAGCAGCCCCCAAGCGGTCGGGCTAGCGGGGGGGCATGAGCAGTTCTTC. It yields the protein CASSPQAVGLAGGHEQFF. The full variable domain, in which reference TRBV7-3 and TRBJ2-1 provide the parts outside the CDR3, is GAGVSQTPSNKVTEKGKYVELRCDPISGHTALYWYRQSLGQGPEFLIYFQGTGAADDSGLPNDRFFAVRPEGSVSTLKIQRTERGDSAVYLCASSPQAVGLAGGHEQFFGPGTRLTVL.

The J gene is TRBJ2-5, the V gene TRBV5-8; 8 bases are shared with TRBD1. The CDR3 is made up of 16 amino acids. V lost 4 bases and J lost 2; bases outside the gene matches: 10. Germline V gene sequence: CDR1 SGHTS, CDR2 YDEGEE. The CDR3 here is CASSQRGQAYQETQYF. Written as DNA, the CDR3 is TGTGCCAGCAGCCAAAGGGGACAGGCCTATCAAGAGACCCAGTACTTC.

The DNA of the CDR3 is TGTGCCAGCAGTGAAGTGGGGGCCGTTAGCAATCAGCCCCAGCATTTT. It yields the protein CASSEVGAVSNQPQHF. V usage is TRBV2 and J usage is TRBJ1-5; a weak D match, TRBD1 (6 bases). In germline, CDR1 is SNHLY, CDR2 FYNNEI. V lost 1 base and J lost 0, with 10 bases in between. CDR3 size: 16 residues. The full variable domain, completed using reference TRBV2 and TRBJ1-5, is EPEVTQTPSHQVTQMGQEVILRCVPISNHLYFYWYRQILGQKVEFLVSFYNNEISEKSEIFDDQFSVERPDGSNFTLKIRSTKLEDSAMYFCASSEVGAVSNQPQHFGDGTRLSIL.

This chain connects TRBV9 to TRBJ2-1, with 7 bases fitting TRBD2. The V gene end was trimmed by 0 bases and the J gene end by 0 bases; junction bases not matched to a gene: 9. The germline V gene has CDR1 SGDLS and CDR2 YYNGEE. The CDR3 is 18 residues long. The CDR3 nucleotides are TGTGCCAGCAGCGTAGGAGGCGGGGGACCTCTCTCCTACAATGAGCAGTTCTTC. Encoded protein: CASSVGGGGPLSYNEQFF. Drawing the rest from reference TRBV9 and TRBJ2-1, the complete variable domain is DSGVTQTPKHLITATGQRVTLRCSPRSGDLSVYWYQQSLDQGLQFLIQYYNGEERAKGNILERFSAQQFPDLHSELNLSSLELGDSALYFCASSVGGGGPLSYNEQFFGPGTRLTVL.

The chain couples TRBV5-6 to TRBJ1-5; D ambiguous. The CDR3 sequence is 14 residues long. In germline, CDR1 is SGHDT, CDR2 YYEEEE. Trimming cost V 6 bases and J 4 bases, with 14 bases left between them. CDR3 sequence reads: CASTSGGSNQPQHF. In nucleotides, the CDR3 is TGTGCCAGCACCTCCGGAGGGTCGAATCAGCCCCAGCATTTT.

This clone appeared once. V gene TRBV25-1 combines with J gene TRBJ2-1; TRBD2 matches 10 bases. The CDR3 is made up of 15 amino acids. The J segment lost 4 bases and the V segment lost 6 bases, leaving 6 bases of the junction unmatched. From germline, CDR1 is MGHDK and CDR2 SYGVNS. CDR3 DNA: TGTGCCAGCAGGAAGCGGGGGGGGGAATACAATGAGCAGTTCTTC. It yields the protein CASRKRGGEYNEQFF.

CDR3 amino acids: CASSPPVGLETQYF. The DNA for the CDR3 is TGTGCCAGCAGCCCTCCCGTGGGCTTGGAGACCCAGTACTTC. This rearrangement joins TRBV7-9 to TRBJ2-5; D is undetermined. V lost 5 bases to trimming and J lost 5 bases, with 15 bases between them. The CDR3 loop spans 14 amino acids. CDR1 SEHNR and CDR2 FQNEAQ come from the germline V gene (reference sequence).

This clone has just one count. The chain combines TRBV11-2 with TRBJ2-3; no definite D call. CDR1 is SGHAT and CDR2 is FQNNGV in the germline V gene. The ends were cut back, 5 bases at V and 3 bases at J, with 12 bases in the middle. The CDR3 is 14 residues long. The CDR3 sequence is CASSPGPGTDTQYF. The CDR3, as DNA: TGTGCCAGCAGCCCGGGTCCCGGGACAGATACGCAGTATTTT.

The chain carries TRBV11-3 and TRBJ2-2, with a weak D call TRBD2 (6 bases). The CDR3 runs to 15 residues. Trimming cost V 1 base and J 5 bases, with 11 bases left between them. Germline assignment: CDR1 SGHNT and CDR2 YENEEA. The CDR3 nucleotides are TGTGCCAGCAGCTTAGCTTTCGGGGGAACCGGGGAGCTGTTTTTT. Its protein product is CASSLAFGGTGELFF. Filled out from reference TRBV11-3 and TRBJ2-2, the complete variable domain reads EAGVVQSPRYKIIEKKQPVAFWCNPISGHNTLYWYLQNLGQGPELLIRYENEEAVDDSQLPKDRFSAERLKGVDSTLKIQPAELGDSAVYLCASSLAFGGTGELFFGEGSRLTVL.

The chain is built from TRBV7-6 and TRBJ2-1; 10 bases are a match to TRBD2. The germline V gene has CDR1 SGHVS and CDR2 FNYEAQ. The V segment lost 6 bases and the J segment 7 bases; nucleotides outside the gene matches: 12. The CDR3 sequence is 16 residues long. The CDR3 DNA follows: TGTGCCAGCAGTCGGTGGGCTAGCGGGGGTCTGAATGAGCAGTTCTTC. Its translation is CASSRWASGGLNEQFF.

The chain recombines TRBV11-2 with TRBJ2-1, with D possibly matching TRBD1 (5 bases). The germline V gene has CDR1 SGHAT and CDR2 FQNNGV. The CDR3 runs 13 residues. Deletions cut 1 base from V and 9 bases from J, with 10 bases between. The CDR3 loop reads CASSLVQVAEQFF. The CDR3 DNA sequence: TGTGCCAGCAGCTTAGTACAGGTGGCTGAGCAGTTCTTC.

The chain combines TRBV19 with TRBJ1-2; 8 bases match TRBD1. The ends lost 5 bases at V and 4 bases at J; junction bases unmatched: 9. The CDR3 loop spans 15 amino acids. Germline CDR1 is LNHDA and CDR2 is SQIVND (reference sequence). Here the CDR3 reads CASSRKQGEGYGYTF. CDR3 nucleotide sequence: TGTGCCAGTAGTCGAAAACAGGGGGAGGGCTATGGCTACACCTTC.

The chain combines TRBV9 with TRBJ1-2; no clear D. This CDR3 comprises 13 residues. V was shortened by 3 bases and J by 3 bases, with 9 bases between the two germline ends. CDR1 and CDR2 from the germline V gene are SGDLS and YYNGEE. The CDR3 DNA sequence: TGTGCCAGCAGCGCCGACACACACTATGGCTACACCTTC. Encoded protein: CASSADTHYGYTF.

This chain connects TRBV10-3 to TRBJ2-3; 8 nucleotides match TRBD2. There are 14 residues in the CDR3. Unmatched junction bases numbered 4, after V lost 8 bases and J lost 0 bases. Germline V gene sequence: CDR1 ENHRY, CDR2 SYGVKD. The CDR3 DNA reads as TGTGCCATCGGCGGCGGGGGGAGCACAGATACGCAGTATTTT. The encoded protein is CAIGGGGSTDTQYF.

V usage is TRBV28 and J usage is TRBJ1-5, with TRBD1 identical over 7 bases. V shed 2 bases and J 2 bases; nucleotides not matched to a gene: 3. Germline V gives CDR1 MDHEN, CDR2 SYDVKM. CDR3 length: 15 amino acids. CDR3: CASSLGGTGNQPQHF. CDR3 DNA: TGTGCCAGCAGTTTAGGCGGGACAGGCAATCAGCCCCAGCATTTT.